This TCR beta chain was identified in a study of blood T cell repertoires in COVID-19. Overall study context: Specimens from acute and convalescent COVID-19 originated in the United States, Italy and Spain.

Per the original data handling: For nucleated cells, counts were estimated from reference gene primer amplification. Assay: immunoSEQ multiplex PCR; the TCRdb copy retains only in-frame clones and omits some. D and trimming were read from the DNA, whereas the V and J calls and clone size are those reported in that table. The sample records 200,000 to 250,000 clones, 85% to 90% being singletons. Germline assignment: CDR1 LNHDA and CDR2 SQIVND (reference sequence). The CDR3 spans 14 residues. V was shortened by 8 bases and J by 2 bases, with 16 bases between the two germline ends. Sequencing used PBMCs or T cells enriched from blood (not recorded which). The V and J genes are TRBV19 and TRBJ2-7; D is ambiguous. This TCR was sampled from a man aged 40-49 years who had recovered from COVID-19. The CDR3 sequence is CASQTAPGAYEQYF. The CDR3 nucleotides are TGTGCCAGTCAGACGGCTCCCGGAGCCTACGAGCAGTACTTC.